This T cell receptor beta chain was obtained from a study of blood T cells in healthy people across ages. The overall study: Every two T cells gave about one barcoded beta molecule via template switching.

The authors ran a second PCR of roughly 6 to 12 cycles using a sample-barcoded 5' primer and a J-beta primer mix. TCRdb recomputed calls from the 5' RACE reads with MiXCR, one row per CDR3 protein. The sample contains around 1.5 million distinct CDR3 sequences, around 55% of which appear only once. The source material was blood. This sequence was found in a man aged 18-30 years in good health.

In nucleotides, the CDR3 is TGCAGTGCTGCGGGACAGGGGGCGAACACCGGGGAGCTGTTTTTT. Its translation is CSAAGQGANTGELFF. The V and J genes are TRBV20-1 and TRBJ2-2, with TRBD1 identical over 11 bases. Germline-derived CDR1 and CDR2 are DFQATT and SNEGSKA (reference sequence). V gave up 5 bases and J gave up 0 bases; unmatched junction bases: 2. This CDR3 has 15 amino acids.